These 2 T cell receptor beta chains were all obtained from the same sample, sequenced in a study of blood T cell repertoires in COVID-19. Assay: immunoSEQ multiplex PCR; the TCRdb copy retains only in-frame clones and omits some. The top ten hold 5% to 8.5% of the sample, which has around 370,000 clones, around 90% seen once. The sequenced material came from peripheral blood. These receptors came from a man aged 18 to 30 with active or convalescent COVID-19.

This sequence joins TRBV6-5 and TRBJ2-7; D perhaps matches TRBD1 (5 bases). The length of the CDR3 is 13 residues. V was shortened by 6 bases and J by 2 bases, with 11 bases between the two germline ends. Germline V CDR1 and CDR2: MNHEY, SVGAGI. The CDR3 region is CASSPGFPYEQYF. The CDR3 bases are TGTGCCAGCAGCCCAGGGTTCCCCTACGAGCAGTACTTC.

This rearrangement joins TRBV7-9 to TRBJ1-2; TRBD1 matches at 8 bases. The CDR3 contains 15 residues. V shed 5 bases, J shed 4 bases, and the junction held 9 bases outside the gene matches. Germline loops: CDR1 SEHNR, CDR2 FQNEAQ (reference sequence). The CDR3 DNA reads TGTGCCAGCAGCCGCGGACAGGGAGTTGGCTATGGCTACACCTTC. It yields the protein CASSRGQGVGYGYTF. Variable domain in full (rest from reference TRBV7-9 and TRBJ1-2): DTGVSQNPRHKITKRGQNVTFRCDPISEHNRLYWYRQTLGQGPEFLTYFQNEAQLEKSRLLSDRFSAERPKGSFSTLEIQRTEQGDSAMYLCASSRGQGVGYGYTFGSGTRLTVV.